A single count supports the clone carrying this T cell receptor beta chain. What it recognizes is unknown. TCRdb's table, derived via immunoSEQ multiplex PCR, lists solely in-frame clones and lacks some. The data contain about 55,000 clones, 80% to 95% of them singletons. This entry is derived from a study of cytomegalovirus exposure and HLA in healthy donors. Notes on the study in general: While the bulk of TCR sequences proved rare, some public TCRs turned up in many donors. In vitro checks showed that a few CMV-associated chains really do target CMV antigens.

Germline CDR1 and CDR2: SGHKS and YYEKEE (reference sequence). The V gene end was trimmed by 7 bases and the J gene end by 6 bases; junction bases not matched to a gene: 9. The CDR3 length is 14 residues. This chain links TRBV5-5 with TRBJ2-7, with 11 bases identical to TRBD1. The TCR was taken from a man aged 18 to 30 in good health and CMV-seronegative. The sample taken for sequencing was PBMCs. The CDR3 DNA reads as TGTGCCAGCCTGGCGGGGACAGGGGGATTCGAGCAGTACTTC. The encoded protein is CASLAGTGGFEQYF. Combining the CDR3 with reference TRBV5-5 and TRBJ2-7 gives the whole variable domain DAGVTQSPTHLIKTRGQQVTLRCSPISGHKSVSWYQQVLGQGPQFIFQYYEKEERGRGNFPDRFSARQFPNYSSELNVNALLLGDSALYLCASLAGTGGFEQYFGPGTRLTVT.